The sequence of this T cell receptor beta chain was determined in a study of blood T cell repertoires in COVID-19. Study-wide context: PBMCs, B-cell-depleted T cells, or T cells provided the cDNA or gDNA that made up the material.

Original processing notes: Amplification of reference gene primers provided the estimated nucleated cell counts. Some clones are missing from TCRdb's copy, which holds only in-frame ones; the method was immunoSEQ multiplex PCR. The V and J calls and clone size are taken from that table; D and trimming were inferred from the DNA. The sample contains about 89,000 clones, around three quarters of which appear only once. The CDR3 is 15 residues long. Germline V gene lookup returns CDR1 SGDLS and CDR2 YYNGEE. V lost 2 bases and J 2 bases, leaving 11 bases between the germline ends. This rearrangement joins TRBV9 to TRBJ1-3; perhaps TRBD1 as D (5 bases). The receptor was isolated from a human donor in a cohort sampled during active COVID-19. The sequenced sample consisted of peripheral blood. The CDR3 region has the DNA TGTGCCAGCAGCGTCTTTAGGGGTCCTGGAAACACCATATATTTT. Amino acids: CASSVFRGPGNTIYF. The variable domain in full, completed from reference TRBV9 and TRBJ1-3, reads DSGVTQTPKHLITATGQRVTLRCSPRSGDLSVYWYQQSLDQGLQFLIQYYNGEERAKGNILERFSAQQFPDLHSELNLSSLELGDSALYFCASSVFRGPGNTIYFGEGSWLTVV.